The text below deals with one T cell receptor (beta chain). Antigen: not known. The repertoire was sequenced with immunoSEQ multiplex PCR; TCRdb's copy has only in-frame clones and lacks some. Among around 30,000 clones listed, roughly 84% were seen once. This CDR3 spans 13 amino acids. From germline, CDR1 is SGHVS and CDR2 FQNEAQ. V lost 5 bases to trimming and J lost 11 bases; unmatched junction nucleotides: 9. The sample belongs to a study of regulatory dendritic cells for organ transplantation. The study's findings and limits: Memory CD8+ clonal expansion seemed more limited with regulatory than mature dendritic cells. Memory CD8+ T cells were the most oligoclonal; naive cells were highly diverse. The most alloreactive TCR clonotypes were found in resting memory CD8+ cells.

Naive CD45RA+ and memory CD45RO+ CD4+ or CD8+ T cells were FACS-sorted. The receptor was isolated from a human donor in good health. The gene calls are TRBV7-8 and TRBJ1-2; 9 bases line up with TRBD1. Input material: naive CD8+ T cells from blood. Subset meaning: CD45RA+ naive T cells. The CDR3 reads CASSQNRGQGYTF. The CDR3 bases are TGTGCCAGCAGCCAAAACAGGGGGCAAGGGTACACCTTC. The full variable domain, rest sourced from reference TRBV7-8 and TRBJ1-2, is GAGVSQSPRYKVAKRGQDVALRCDPISGHVSLFWYQQALGQGPEFLTYFQNEAQLDKSGLPSDRFFAERPEGSVSTLKIQRTQQEDSAVYLCASSQNRGQGYTFGSGTRLTVV.